The source of this TCR beta chain is a study of T-cell reconstitution after alpha-beta-depleted transplantation in children. Points on this clonotype: What it binds is unknown.

The ends lost 6 bases at V and 8 bases at J; junction bases unmatched: 14. Germline V gene lookup returns CDR1 MDHEN and CDR2 SYDVKM. This CDR3 comprises 16 residues. Unique molecular identifiers tagged the TCRbeta library. One entry per CDR3 protein results from TCRdb running MiXCR on the PCR reads. The data contain about 980,000 distinct CDR3 sequences, around 30% of them singletons. Study-level findings and limits: From newly produced T cells came most of the T-cell counts and diversity one year after transplant. Certain patients had high TCRbeta diversity at day 60, and it came from recipient T cells and thymic progenitors that survived. Expanded graft clones numbering several hundred reportedly gave rise to alpha-beta T cells about two months after transplant.

The sequence was obtained from a boy under two years old who had a stem cell transplant for SCID, so the T cells may come from the graft donor. This chain connects TRBV28 to TRBJ2-1; 9 positions match TRBD2. The sequencing here drew on PBMCs, mostly from graft donor cells, taken 360 days after TCRalphabeta/CD19-depleted stem cell transplant. The CDR3 bases are TGTGCCAGCAGGGGGTTGGGGGGTAGCGGGGGTGATGAGCAGTTCTTC. Protein product: CASRGLGGSGGDEQFF.